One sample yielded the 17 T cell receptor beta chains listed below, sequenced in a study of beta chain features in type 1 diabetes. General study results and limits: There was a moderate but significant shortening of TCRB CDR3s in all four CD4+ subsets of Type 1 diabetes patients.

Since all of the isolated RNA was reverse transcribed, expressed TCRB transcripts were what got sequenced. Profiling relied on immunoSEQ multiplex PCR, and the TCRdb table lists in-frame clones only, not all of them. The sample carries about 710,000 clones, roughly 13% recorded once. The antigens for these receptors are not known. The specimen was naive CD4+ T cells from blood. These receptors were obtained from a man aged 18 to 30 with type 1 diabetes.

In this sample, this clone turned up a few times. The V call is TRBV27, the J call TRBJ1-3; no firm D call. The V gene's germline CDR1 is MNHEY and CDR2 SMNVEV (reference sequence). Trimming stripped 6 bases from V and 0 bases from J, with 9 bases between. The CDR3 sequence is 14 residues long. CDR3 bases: TGTGCCAGCAGCTACCATTCCTCTGGAAACACCATATATTTT. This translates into CASSYHSSGNTIYF.

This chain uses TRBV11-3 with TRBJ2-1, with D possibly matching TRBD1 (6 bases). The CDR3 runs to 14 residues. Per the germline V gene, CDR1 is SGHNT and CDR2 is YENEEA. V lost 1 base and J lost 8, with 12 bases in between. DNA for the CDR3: TGTGCCAGCAGCTTAGGGTGGTCAGGGGATGAGCAGTTCTTC. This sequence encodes CASSLGWSGDEQFF.

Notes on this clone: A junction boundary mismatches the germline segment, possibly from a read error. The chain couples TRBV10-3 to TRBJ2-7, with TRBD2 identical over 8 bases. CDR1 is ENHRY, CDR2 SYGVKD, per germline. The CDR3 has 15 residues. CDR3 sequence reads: CASSSRSGNSYEQYF. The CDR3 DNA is TGTGCCAGCAGTTCGCGTAGCGGGAACTCCTACGAGCAGTACTTC.

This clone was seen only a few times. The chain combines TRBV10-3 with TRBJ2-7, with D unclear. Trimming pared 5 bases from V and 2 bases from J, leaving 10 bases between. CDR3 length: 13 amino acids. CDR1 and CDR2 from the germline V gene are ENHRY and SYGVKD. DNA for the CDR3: TGTGCCATCAGTCCCTCGGGTCCCTACGAGCAGTACTTC. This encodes CAISPSGPYEQYF.

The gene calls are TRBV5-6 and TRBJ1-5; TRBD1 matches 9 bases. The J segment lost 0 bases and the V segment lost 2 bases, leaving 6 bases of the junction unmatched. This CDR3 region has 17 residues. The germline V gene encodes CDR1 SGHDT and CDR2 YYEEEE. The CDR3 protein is CASSFGQGWDSNQPQHF. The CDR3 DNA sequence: TGTGCCAGCAGCTTCGGACAGGGGTGGGATAGCAATCAGCCCCAGCATTTT.

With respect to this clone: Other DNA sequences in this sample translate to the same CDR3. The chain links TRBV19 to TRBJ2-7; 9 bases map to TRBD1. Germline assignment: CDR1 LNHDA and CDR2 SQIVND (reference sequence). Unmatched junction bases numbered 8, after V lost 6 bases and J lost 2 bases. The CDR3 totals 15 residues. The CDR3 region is CASSAPGQGAYEQYF. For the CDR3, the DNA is TGTGCCAGTAGCGCCCCGGGACAGGGCGCCTACGAGCAGTACTTC.

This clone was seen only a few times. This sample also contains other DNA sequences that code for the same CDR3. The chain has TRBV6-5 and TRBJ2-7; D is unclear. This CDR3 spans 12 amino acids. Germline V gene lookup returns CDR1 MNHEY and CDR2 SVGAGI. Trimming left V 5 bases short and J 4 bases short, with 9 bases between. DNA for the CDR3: TGTGCCAGCAGTAGGGATTCATACGAGCAGTACTTC. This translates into CASSRDSYEQYF.

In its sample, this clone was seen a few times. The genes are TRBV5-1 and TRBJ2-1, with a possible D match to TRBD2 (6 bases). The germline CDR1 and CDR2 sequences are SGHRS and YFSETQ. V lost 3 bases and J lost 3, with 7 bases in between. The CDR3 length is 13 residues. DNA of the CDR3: TGCGCCAGCAGCTCGGGGGTCTACAATGAGCAGTTCTTC. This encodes CASSSGVYNEQFF.

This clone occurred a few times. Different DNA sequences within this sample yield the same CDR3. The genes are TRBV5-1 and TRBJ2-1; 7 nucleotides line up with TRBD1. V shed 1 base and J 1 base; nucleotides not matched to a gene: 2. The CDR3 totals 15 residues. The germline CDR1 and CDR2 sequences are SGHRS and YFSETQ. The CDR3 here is CASSLPGGSYNEQFF. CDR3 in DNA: TGCGCCAGCAGCTTGCCAGGGGGATCCTACAATGAGCAGTTCTTC.

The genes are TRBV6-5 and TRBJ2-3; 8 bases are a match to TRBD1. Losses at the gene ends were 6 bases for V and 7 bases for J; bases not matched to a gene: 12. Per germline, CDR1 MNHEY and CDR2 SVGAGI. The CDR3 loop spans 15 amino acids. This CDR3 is CASSLWTGTGNTQYF. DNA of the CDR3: TGTGCCAGCAGCCTCTGGACAGGGACTGGAAATACGCAGTATTTT.

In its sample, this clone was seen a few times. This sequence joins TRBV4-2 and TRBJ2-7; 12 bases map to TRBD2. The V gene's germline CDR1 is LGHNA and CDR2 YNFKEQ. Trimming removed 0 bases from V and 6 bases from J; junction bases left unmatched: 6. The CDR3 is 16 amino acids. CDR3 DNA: TGTGCCAGCAGCCAAGACCTAGCGGGGGGGCTTGGCGAGCAGTACTTC. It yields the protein CASSQDLAGGLGEQYF.

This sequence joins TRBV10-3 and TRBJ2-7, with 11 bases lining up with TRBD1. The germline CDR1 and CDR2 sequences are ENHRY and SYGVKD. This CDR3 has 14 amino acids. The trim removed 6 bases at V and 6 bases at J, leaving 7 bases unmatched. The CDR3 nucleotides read TGTGCCATCAGCCCCGGACAGGGGGCACTCGAGCAGTACTTC. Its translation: CAISPGQGALEQYF.

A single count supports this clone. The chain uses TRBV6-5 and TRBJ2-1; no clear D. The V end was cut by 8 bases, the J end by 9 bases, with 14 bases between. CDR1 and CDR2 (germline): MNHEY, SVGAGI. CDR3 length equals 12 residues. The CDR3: CASYGAYSEQFF. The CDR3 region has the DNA TGTGCCAGCTACGGTGCGTATTCTGAGCAGTTCTTC.

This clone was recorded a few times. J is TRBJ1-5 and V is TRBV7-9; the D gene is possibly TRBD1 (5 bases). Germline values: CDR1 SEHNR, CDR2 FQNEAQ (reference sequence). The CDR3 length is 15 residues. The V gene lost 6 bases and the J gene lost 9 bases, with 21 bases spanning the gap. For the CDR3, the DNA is TGTGCCAGCAGTCTAGGGGAGGTCAGCTTTCGGCCCCAGCATTTT. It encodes CASSLGEVSFRPQHF.

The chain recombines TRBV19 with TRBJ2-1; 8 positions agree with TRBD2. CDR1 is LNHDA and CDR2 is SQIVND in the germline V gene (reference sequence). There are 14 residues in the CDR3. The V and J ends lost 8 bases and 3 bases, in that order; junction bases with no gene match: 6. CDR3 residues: CASAPRGGYNEQFF. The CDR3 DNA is TGTGCCAGTGCTCCCCGGGGGGGCTACAATGAGCAGTTCTTC.

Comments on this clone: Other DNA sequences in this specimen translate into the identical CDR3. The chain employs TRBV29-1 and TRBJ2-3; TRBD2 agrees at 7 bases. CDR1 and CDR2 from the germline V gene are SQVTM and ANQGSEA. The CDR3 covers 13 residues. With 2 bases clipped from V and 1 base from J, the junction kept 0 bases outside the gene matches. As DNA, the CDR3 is TGCAGCGTTGAACGGGGGGGCACAGATACGCAGTATTTT. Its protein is CSVERGGTDTQYF.

Here the CDR3 reads CASSRGLSGANVLTF. The CDR3 DNA reads as TGTGCCAGCAGCCGTGGGCTCTCTGGGGCCAACGTCCTGACTTTC. The rearrangement links TRBV7-2 to TRBJ2-6; D uncertain. V shed 5 bases and J shed 0 bases, with 8 bases lying between them. Germline V gene lookup returns CDR1 SGHTA and CDR2 FQGNSA. The CDR3 is made up of 15 amino acids. Looking up the rest from reference TRBV7-2 and TRBJ2-6 gives the full variable domain: GAGVSQSPSNKVTEKGKDVELRCDPISGHTALYWYRQSLGQGLEFLIYFQGNSAPDKSGLPSDRFSAERTGGSVSTLTIQRTQQEDSAVYLCASSRGLSGANVLTFGAGSRLTVL.